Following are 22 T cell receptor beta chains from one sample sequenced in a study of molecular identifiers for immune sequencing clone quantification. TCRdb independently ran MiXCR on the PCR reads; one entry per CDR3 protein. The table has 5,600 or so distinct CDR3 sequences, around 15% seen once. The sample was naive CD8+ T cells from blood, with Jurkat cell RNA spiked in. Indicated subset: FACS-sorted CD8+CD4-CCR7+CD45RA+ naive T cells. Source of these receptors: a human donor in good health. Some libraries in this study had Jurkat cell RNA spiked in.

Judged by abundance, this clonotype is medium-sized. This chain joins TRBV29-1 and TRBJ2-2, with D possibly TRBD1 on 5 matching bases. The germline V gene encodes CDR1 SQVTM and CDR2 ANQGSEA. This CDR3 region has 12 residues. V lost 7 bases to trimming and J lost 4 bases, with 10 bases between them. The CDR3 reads CSGLGATGELFF. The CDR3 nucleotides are TGCAGCGGGCTAGGGGCCACCGGGGAGCTGTTTTTT.

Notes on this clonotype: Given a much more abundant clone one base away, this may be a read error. CDR3 bases: TGTACCAGCAGTTTCCCGGATGGAGGAGAGCAGTACTTC. This codes for CTSSFPDGGEQYF. The genes are TRBV12-3 or TRBV12-4 and TRBJ2-7; possibly TRBD2 for D (5 bases). The CDR3 has 13 amino acids.

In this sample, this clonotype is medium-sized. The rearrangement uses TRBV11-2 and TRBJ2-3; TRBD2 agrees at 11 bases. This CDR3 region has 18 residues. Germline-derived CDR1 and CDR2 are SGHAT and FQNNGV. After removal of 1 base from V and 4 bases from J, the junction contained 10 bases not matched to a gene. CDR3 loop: CASSLAAPTSGEADTQYF. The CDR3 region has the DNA TGTGCCAGCAGCTTAGCGGCACCGACTAGCGGGGAGGCAGATACGCAGTATTTT.

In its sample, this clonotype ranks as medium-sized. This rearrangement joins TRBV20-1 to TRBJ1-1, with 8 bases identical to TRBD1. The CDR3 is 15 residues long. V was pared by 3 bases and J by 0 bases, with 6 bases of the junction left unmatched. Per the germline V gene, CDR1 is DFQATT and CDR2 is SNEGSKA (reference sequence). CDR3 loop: CSASPQGALNTEAFF. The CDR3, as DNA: TGCAGTGCTAGTCCCCAGGGGGCGTTGAACACTGAAGCTTTCTTT.

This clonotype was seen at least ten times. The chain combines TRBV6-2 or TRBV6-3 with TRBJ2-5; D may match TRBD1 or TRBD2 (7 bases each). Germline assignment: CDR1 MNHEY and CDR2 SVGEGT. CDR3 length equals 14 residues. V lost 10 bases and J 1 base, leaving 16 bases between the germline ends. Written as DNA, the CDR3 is TGTGCCACAGGGGGTCGACTAGCCCAAGAGACCCAGTACTTC. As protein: CATGGRLAQETQYF.

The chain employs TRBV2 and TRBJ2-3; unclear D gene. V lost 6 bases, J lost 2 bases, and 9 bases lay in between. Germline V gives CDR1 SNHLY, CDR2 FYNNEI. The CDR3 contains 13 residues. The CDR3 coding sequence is TGTGCCAGCAGGGCTGGGTCCACAGATACGCAGTATTTT. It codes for CASRAGSTDTQYF.

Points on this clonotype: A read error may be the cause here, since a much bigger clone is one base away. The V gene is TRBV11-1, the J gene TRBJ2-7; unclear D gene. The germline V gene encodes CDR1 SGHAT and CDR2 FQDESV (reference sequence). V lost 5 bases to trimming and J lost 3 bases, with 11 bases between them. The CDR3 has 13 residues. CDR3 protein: CASSLDLGYEQYF. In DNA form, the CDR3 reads TGTGCCAGCAGCCTCGACTTGGGCTACGAGCAGTACTTC.

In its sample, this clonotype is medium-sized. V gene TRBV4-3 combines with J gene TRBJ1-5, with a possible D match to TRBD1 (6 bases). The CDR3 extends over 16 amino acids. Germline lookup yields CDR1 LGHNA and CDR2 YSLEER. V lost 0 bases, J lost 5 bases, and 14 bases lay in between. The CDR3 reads CASSQDWGGSYQPQHF. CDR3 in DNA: TGCGCCAGCAGCCAAGATTGGGGGGGCTCTTATCAGCCCCAGCATTTT.

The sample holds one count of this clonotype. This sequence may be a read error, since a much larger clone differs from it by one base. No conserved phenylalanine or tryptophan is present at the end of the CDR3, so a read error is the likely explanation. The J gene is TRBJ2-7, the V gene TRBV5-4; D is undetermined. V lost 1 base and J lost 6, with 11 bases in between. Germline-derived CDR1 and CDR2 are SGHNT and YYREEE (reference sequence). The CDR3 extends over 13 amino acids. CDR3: CASSLRLEVEQYL. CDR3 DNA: TGTGCCAGCAGCTTGCGGTTGGAAGTCGAGCAGTACCTC.

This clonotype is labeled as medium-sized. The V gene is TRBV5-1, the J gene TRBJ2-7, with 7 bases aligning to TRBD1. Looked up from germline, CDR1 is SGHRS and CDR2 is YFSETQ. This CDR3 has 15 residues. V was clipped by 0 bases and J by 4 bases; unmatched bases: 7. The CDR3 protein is CASSLAWDSLYEQYF. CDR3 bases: TGCGCCAGCAGCTTGGCCTGGGACAGCCTATACGAGCAGTACTTC.

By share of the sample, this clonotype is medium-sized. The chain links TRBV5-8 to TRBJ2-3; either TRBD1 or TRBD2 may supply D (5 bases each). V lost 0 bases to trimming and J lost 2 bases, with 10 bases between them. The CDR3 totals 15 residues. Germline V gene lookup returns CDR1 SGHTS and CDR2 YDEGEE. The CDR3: CASSLGHGTTDTQYF. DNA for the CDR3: TGTGCCAGCAGCTTGGGACACGGGACCACAGATACGCAGTATTTT.

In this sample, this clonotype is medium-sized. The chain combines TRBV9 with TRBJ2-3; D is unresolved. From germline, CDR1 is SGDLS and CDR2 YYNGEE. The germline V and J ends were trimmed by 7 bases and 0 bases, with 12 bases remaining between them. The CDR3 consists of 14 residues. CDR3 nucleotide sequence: TGTGCCAGCGGACCGGGTTCGAGCACAGATACGCAGTATTTT. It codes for CASGPGSSTDTQYF.

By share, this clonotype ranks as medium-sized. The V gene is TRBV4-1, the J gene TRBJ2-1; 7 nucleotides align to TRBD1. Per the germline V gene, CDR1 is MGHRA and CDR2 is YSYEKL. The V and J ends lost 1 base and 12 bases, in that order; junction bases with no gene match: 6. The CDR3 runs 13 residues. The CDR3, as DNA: TGCGCCAGCAGCCAAGGTGAAGGGGGCTGGCAGTTCTTC. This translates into CASSQGEGGWQFF.

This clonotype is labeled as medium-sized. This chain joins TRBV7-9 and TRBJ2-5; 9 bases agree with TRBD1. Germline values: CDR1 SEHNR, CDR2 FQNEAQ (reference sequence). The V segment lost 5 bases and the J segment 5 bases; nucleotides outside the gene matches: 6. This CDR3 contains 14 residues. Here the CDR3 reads CASSSRDRAETQYF. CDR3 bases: TGTGCCAGCAGCAGCCGGGACAGGGCCGAGACCCAGTACTTC.

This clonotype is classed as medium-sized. This chain's CDR3 is CATSTVAGESEGNEQFF. For the CDR3, the DNA is TGTGCCACCAGTACAGTAGCGGGAGAGTCAGAGGGCAATGAGCAGTTCTTC. V usage is TRBV24-1 and J usage is TRBJ2-1; 9 positions match TRBD2. The CDR3 sequence is 17 residues long. Unmatched junction bases numbered 14, after V lost 6 bases and J lost 6 bases. CDR1 KGHDR and CDR2 SFDVKD come from the germline V gene.

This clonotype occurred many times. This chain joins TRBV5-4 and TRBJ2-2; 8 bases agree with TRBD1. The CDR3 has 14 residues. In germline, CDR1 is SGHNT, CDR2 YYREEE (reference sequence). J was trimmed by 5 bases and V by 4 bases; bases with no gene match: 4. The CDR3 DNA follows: TGTGCCAGCAGCCCCCGGACAGGGACCGGGGAGCTGTTTTTT. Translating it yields CASSPRTGTGELFF.

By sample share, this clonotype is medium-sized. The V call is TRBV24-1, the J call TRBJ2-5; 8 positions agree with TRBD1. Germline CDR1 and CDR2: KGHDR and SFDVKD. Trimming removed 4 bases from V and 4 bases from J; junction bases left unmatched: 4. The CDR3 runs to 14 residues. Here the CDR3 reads CATSESDRGETQYF. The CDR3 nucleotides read TGTGCCACCAGTGAATCCGACAGGGGAGAGACCCAGTACTTC.

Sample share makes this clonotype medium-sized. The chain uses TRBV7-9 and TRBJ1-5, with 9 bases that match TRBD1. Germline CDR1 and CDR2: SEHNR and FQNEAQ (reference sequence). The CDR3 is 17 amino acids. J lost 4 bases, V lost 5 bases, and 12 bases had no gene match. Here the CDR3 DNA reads TGTGCCAGCAGCCCTATTCCCGGGACAGGGAGGAATCAGCCCCAGCATTTT. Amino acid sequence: CASSPIPGTGRNQPQHF.

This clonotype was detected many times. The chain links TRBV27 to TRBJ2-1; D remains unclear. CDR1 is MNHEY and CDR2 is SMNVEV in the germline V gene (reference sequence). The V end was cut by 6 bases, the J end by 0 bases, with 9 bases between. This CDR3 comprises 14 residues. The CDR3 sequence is CASRWGSSYNEQFF. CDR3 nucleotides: TGTGCCAGCAGGTGGGGAAGCTCCTACAATGAGCAGTTCTTC.

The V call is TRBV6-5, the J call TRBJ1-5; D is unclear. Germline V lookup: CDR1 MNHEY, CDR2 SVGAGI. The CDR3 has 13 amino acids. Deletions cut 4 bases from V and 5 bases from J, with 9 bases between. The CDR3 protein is CASSFRGDQPQHF. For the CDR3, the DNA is TGTGCCAGCAGTTTCCGTGGGGATCAGCCCCAGCATTTT.

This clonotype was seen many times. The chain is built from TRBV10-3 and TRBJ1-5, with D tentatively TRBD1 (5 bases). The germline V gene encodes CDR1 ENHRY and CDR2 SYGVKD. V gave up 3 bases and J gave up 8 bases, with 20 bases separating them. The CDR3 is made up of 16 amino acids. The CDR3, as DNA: TGTGCCATCAGTGAAAGCAACCGGGACGGGATCAAGCCCCAGCATTTT. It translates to CAISESNRDGIKPQHF.

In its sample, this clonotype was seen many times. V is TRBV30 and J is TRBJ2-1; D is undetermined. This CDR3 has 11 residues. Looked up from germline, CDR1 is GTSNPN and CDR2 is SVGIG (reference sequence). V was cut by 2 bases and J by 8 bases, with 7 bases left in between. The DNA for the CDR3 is TGTGCCTGGAGTATTGCCCATGAGCAGTTCTTC. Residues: CAWSIAHEQFF.